These 22 T cell receptor beta chains were all obtained from the same sample, sequenced in a study of radiation and T cells in renal cell carcinoma. As for time point: blood 2 weeks post-SBRT. As for treatment: 15 Gy SBRT to primary tumor, nephrectomy 4 weeks later. Assay used: immunoSEQ multiplex PCR; TCRdb lists only in-frame clones, some missing. Of tens of thousands of clones detected, 65% to 90% appear once; the ten largest clones hold approximately 22%. This sample comprised blood, obtained from a patient whose treatment included radiotherapy and nephrectomy. All receptors derive from a woman between 45 and 60 years old with renal cell carcinoma.

This sequence joins TRBV10-1 and TRBJ2-1; D is unresolved. The germline V gene has CDR1 WNHNN and CDR2 SYGVQD (reference sequence). Trimming took off 4 bases at V and 6 bases at J, with 7 bases between the two ends. CDR3 length: 12 amino acids. Here the CDR3 reads CASSGPRNEQFF. In nucleotides, the CDR3 is TGCGCCAGCAGTGGACCTCGCAATGAGCAGTTCTTC.

The V gene is TRBV27, the J gene TRBJ2-7; D remains ambiguous. CDR1 is MNHEY, CDR2 SMNVEV, per germline (reference sequence). The CDR3 is made up of 14 amino acids. V dropped 6 bases and J dropped 4 bases, with 16 bases sitting between them. CDR3 in DNA: TGTGCCAGCAGCTCAGACACCGAGGATTACGAGCAGTACTTC. Its protein product is CASSSDTEDYEQYF.

CDR3 in amino acids: CASSASGDTDTQYF. The CDR3 DNA sequence: TGTGCCAGCAGCGCCAGCGGGGACACAGATACGCAGTATTTT. J is TRBJ2-3 and V is TRBV9, with 7 positions matching TRBD2. CDR1 is SGDLS and CDR2 is YYNGEE in the germline V gene. J lost 2 bases, V lost 3 bases, and 3 bases had no gene match. The CDR3 is 14 residues long.

The chain employs TRBV30 and TRBJ1-1; no clear D gene. V shed 3 bases and J shed 6 bases, with 17 bases lying between them. The CDR3 spans 14 residues. The V gene's germline CDR1 is GTSNPN and CDR2 SVGIG (reference sequence). The CDR3 sequence is CAWRLTGRGAEAFF. CDR3 DNA: TGTGCCTGGAGGCTAACCGGGAGAGGCGCTGAAGCTTTCTTT.

The chain combines TRBV5-5 with TRBJ1-1; D may be TRBD1 (6 bases). Germline CDR1 reads SGHKS; CDR2 reads YYEKEE (reference sequence). V was shortened by 4 bases and J by 4 bases, with 11 bases between the two germline ends. The CDR3 runs 13 residues. The chain's CDR3 is CASSLRGPTEAFF. The CDR3 DNA sequence: TGTGCCAGCAGCCTCAGGGGTCCCACTGAAGCTTTCTTT.

This CDR3 is CASTVPPGPVTDTQYF. Written as DNA, the CDR3 is TGTGCCAGCACCGTCCCCCCGGGGCCAGTCACAGATACGCAGTATTTT. The chain recombines TRBV5-4 with TRBJ2-3; D possibly uses TRBD1 or TRBD2 (5 bases each). The CDR3 loop spans 16 amino acids. Trimming pared 6 bases from V and 2 bases from J, leaving 19 bases between. CDR1 SGHNT and CDR2 YYREEE come from the germline V gene (reference sequence).

CDR3 region: CASSQDHLYGYTF. The CDR3 DNA follows: TGCGCCAGCAGCCAAGATCACCTCTATGGCTACACCTTC. The chain joins TRBV4-3 to TRBJ1-2; D is undetermined. The CDR3 is 13 residues long. V lost 0 bases to trimming and J lost 4 bases, with 6 bases between them. Per germline, CDR1 LGHNA and CDR2 YSLEER.

The V and J genes are TRBV9 and TRBJ1-2; 7 nucleotides line up with TRBD1. V shed 3 bases and J 4 bases; nucleotides not matched to a gene: 6. The germline V gene encodes CDR1 SGDLS and CDR2 YYNGEE. The CDR3 has 14 amino acids. CDR3 nucleotide sequence: TGTGCCAGCAGCGCACAGGGGATCTCCTATGGCTACACCTTC. This codes for CASSAQGISYGYTF. Using reference TRBV9 and TRBJ1-2 for the parts outside the CDR3, the full variable domain is DSGVTQTPKHLITATGQRVTLRCSPRSGDLSVYWYQQSLDQGLQFLIQYYNGEERAKGNILERFSAQQFPDLHSELNLSSLELGDSALYFCASSAQGISYGYTFGSGTRLTVV.

This chain connects TRBV2 to TRBJ1-1; D ambiguous. CDR3 size: 15 residues. V shed 6 bases and J shed 3 bases, with 17 bases lying between them. CDR1 is SNHLY and CDR2 is FYNNEI in the germline V gene. The CDR3 bases are TGTGCCAGCAGGAGAAGGACGAGCGGGGACACTGAAGCTTTCTTT. It specifies CASRRRTSGDTEAFF.

This rearrangement joins TRBV14 to TRBJ2-1; D unclear. The ends were cut back, 1 base at V and 9 bases at J, with 10 bases in the middle. Germline-derived CDR1 and CDR2 are SGHDN and FVKESK. The CDR3 runs to 13 residues. CDR3 coding DNA: TGTGCCAGCAGCCAAGTCCCCTTAGGTGAGCAGTTCTTC. It encodes CASSQVPLGEQFF. Drawing the rest from reference TRBV14 and TRBJ2-1, the complete variable domain is EAGVTQFPSHSVIEKGQTVTLRCDPISGHDNLYWYRRVMGKEIKFLLHFVKESKQDESGMPNNRFLAERTGGTYSTLKVQPAELEDSGVYFCASSQVPLGEQFFGPGTRLTVL.

This chain connects TRBV5-6 to TRBJ2-1; D might be TRBD1 or TRBD2, each matching 5 bases. CDR1 and CDR2 from the germline V gene are SGHDT and YYEEEE. V was trimmed by 4 bases and J by 5 bases, leaving 25 bases between them. The CDR3 consists of 18 residues. CDR3 in DNA: TGTGCCAGCAGCCGAAGAGATAAACCAGGGACCCTTGACAATGAGCAGTTCTTC. Protein: CASSRRDKPGTLDNEQFF.

The chain uses TRBV11-3 and TRBJ2-5; D remains ambiguous. Trimming stripped 1 base from V and 5 bases from J, with 14 bases between. The CDR3 is 15 amino acids. Germline assignment: CDR1 SGHNT and CDR2 YENEEA. The CDR3 region is CASSLGQHNGETQYF. For the CDR3, the DNA is TGTGCCAGCAGCTTAGGGCAGCACAATGGGGAGACCCAGTACTTC.

The chain couples TRBV7-8 to TRBJ1-5, with D perhaps TRBD1 (6 bases). The germline V gene has CDR1 SGHVS and CDR2 FQNEAQ. Between the trimmed V and J ends, which lost 4 bases and 2 bases, there was a span of 9 bases. CDR3 length equals 14 residues. CDR3 nucleotides: TGTGCCAGCAGCTCTCAGGGGCGCAATCAGCCCCAGCATTTT. Its translation is CASSSQGRNQPQHF.

The rearrangement uses TRBV4-3 and TRBJ2-2; 7 bases match TRBD2. V gave up 2 bases and J gave up 5 bases; unmatched junction bases: 14. Germline assignment: CDR1 LGHNA and CDR2 YSLEER. This CDR3 region has 18 residues. CDR3 protein: CASSQQYTWREGTGELFF. The CDR3 region has the DNA TGCGCCAGCAGCCAACAGTATACATGGAGGGAGGGGACCGGGGAGCTGTTTTTT.

This chain links TRBV23-1 with TRBJ2-1; D unresolved. TRBV23-1 is sorted into the ORF group, with uncertain function. The CDR3 covers 13 residues. With 0 bases removed from V and 8 bases from J, the gap between germline ends came to 8 bases. The CDR3 DNA is TGCGCCAGCAGTCAATCTCGTTTGGATGAGCAGTTCTTC. This translates into CASSQSRLDEQFF.

The chain is built from TRBV28 and TRBJ1-1; a weak D match, TRBD1 (6 bases). Trimming took 7 bases from V and 6 from J, leaving 24 bases between them. The CDR3 loop spans 16 amino acids. The germline V gene encodes CDR1 MDHEN and CDR2 SYDVKM. CDR3 DNA sequence: TGTGCCAGCACCAGGGAACTTACAGGGAGAGGGGCTGAAGCTTTCTTT. Its protein is CASTRELTGRGAEAFF. Combining the CDR3 with reference TRBV28 and TRBJ1-1 gives the whole variable domain DVKVTQSSRYLVKRTGEKVFLECVQDMDHENMFWYRQDPGLGLRLIYFSYDVKMKEKGDIPEGYSVSREKKERFSLILESASTNQTSMYLCASTRELTGRGAEAFFGQGTRLTVV.

The chain carries TRBV2 and TRBJ2-1; 10 bases fit TRBD1. This CDR3 is 15 amino acids long. Germline lookup yields CDR1 SNHLY and CDR2 FYNNEI. Trimming at V came to 6 bases and at J to 3 bases, leaving 5 bases not matched to a gene. The CDR3 nucleotides read TGTGCCAGCAGAAGACAGGGGGCGAACTACAATGAGCAGTTCTTC. Its protein is CASRRQGANYNEQFF.

This chain uses TRBV5-4 with TRBJ1-4, with 9 nucleotides matching TRBD1. The CDR3 sequence is 15 residues long. Per germline, CDR1 SGHNT and CDR2 YYREEE (reference sequence). V was clipped by 3 bases and J by 8 bases; unmatched bases: 8. In DNA form, the CDR3 reads TGTGCCAGCAGCTCAACAGGGGGCCTTGGAGAAAAACTGTTTTTT. Encoded protein: CASSSTGGLGEKLFF.

The V call is TRBV28, the J call TRBJ1-4, with a weak D call TRBD1 (6 bases). V was shortened by 8 bases and J by 2 bases, with 15 bases between the two germline ends. The CDR3 runs 15 residues. Germline V gene lookup returns CDR1 MDHEN and CDR2 SYDVKM. CDR3 amino acids: CASWDRGRTNEKLFF. CDR3 DNA sequence: TGTGCCAGCTGGGACCGGGGGCGCACTAATGAAAAACTGTTTTTT.

This sequence joins TRBV6-5 and TRBJ1-1; unclear D gene. CDR3 length: 13 amino acids. V was shortened by 6 bases and J by 1 base, with 9 bases between the two germline ends. Germline V gene sequence: CDR1 MNHEY, CDR2 SVGAGI. CDR3 sequence (DNA): TGTGCCAGCAGCATACACACGAACACTGAAGCTTTCTTT. Amino acid sequence: CASSIHTNTEAFF.

This chain uses TRBV6-6 with TRBJ1-1, with D hard to call. Germline assignment: CDR1 MNHNY and CDR2 SVGAGI (reference sequence). The CDR3 sequence is 11 residues long. The germline V and J ends were trimmed by 2 bases and 8 bases, with 6 bases remaining between them. The chain's CDR3 is CASSYRLEAFF. CDR3 DNA sequence: TGTGCCAGCAGTTACCGGTTAGAAGCTTTCTTT.

This sequence joins TRBV28 and TRBJ1-5; no firm D call. CDR3 size: 14 residues. The germline gives CDR1 MDHEN, CDR2 SYDVKM. V lost 7 bases and J lost 5, with 15 bases in between. In DNA form, the CDR3 reads TGTGCCAGCACTCGAGCAGGACGGGATCAGCCCCAGCATTTT. Its protein product is CASTRAGRDQPQHF.